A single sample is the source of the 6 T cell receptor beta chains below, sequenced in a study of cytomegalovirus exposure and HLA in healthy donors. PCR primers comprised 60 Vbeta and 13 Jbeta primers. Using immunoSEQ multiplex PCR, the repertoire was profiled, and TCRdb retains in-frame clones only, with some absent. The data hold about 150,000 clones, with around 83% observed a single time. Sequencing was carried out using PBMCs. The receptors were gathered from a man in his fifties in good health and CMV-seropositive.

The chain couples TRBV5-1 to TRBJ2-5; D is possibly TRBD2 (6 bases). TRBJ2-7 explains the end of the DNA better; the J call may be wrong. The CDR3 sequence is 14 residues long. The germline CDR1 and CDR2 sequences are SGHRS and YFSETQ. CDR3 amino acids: CASSLMRGPYEQYF. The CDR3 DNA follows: TGCGCCAGCAGCTTGATGCGGGGACCCTACGAGCAGTACTTC.

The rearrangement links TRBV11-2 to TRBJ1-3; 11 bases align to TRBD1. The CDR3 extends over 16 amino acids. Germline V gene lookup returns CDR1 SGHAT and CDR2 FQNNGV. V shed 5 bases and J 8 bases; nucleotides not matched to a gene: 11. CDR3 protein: CASSLQGQGAGYTIYF. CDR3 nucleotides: TGTGCCAGCAGCCTTCAAGGACAGGGGGCAGGATACACCATATATTTT.

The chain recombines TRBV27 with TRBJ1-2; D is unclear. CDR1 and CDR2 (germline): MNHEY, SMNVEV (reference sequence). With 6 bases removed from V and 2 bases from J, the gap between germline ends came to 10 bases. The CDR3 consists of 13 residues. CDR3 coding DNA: TGTGCCAGCAGCCGAACAGCAAACTATGGCTACACCTTC. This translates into CASSRTANYGYTF.

The CDR3 protein is CAWTPTGGANVLTF. For the CDR3, the DNA is TGTGCCTGGACCCCGACGGGGGGGGCCAACGTCCTGACTTTC. The V and J genes are TRBV30 and TRBJ2-6, with TRBD2 as a possible D gene (5 bases). V lost 4 bases to trimming and J lost 4 bases, with 11 bases between them. Germline V gives CDR1 GTSNPN, CDR2 SVGIG (reference sequence). There are 14 residues in the CDR3. The whole variable domain, remainder taken from reference TRBV30 and TRBJ2-6, is SQTIHQWPATLVQPVGSPLSLECTVEGTSNPNLYWYRQAAGRGLQLLFYSVGIGQISSEVPQNLSASRPQDRQFILSSKKLLLSDSGFYLCAWTPTGGANVLTFGAGSRLTVL.

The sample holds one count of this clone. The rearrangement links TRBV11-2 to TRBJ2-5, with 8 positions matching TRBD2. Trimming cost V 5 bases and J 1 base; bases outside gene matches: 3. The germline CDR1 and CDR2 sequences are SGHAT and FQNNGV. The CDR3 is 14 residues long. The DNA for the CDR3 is TGTGCCAGCAGCATCGGGAGGGCCCAAGAGACCCAGTACTTC. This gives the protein CASSIGRAQETQYF.

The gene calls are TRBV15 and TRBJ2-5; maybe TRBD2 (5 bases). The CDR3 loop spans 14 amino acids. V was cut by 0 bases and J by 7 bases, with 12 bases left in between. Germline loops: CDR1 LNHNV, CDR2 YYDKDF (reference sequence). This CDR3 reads CATSRDRHGGTQYF. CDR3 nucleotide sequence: TGTGCCACCAGCAGAGATCGTCACGGAGGGACCCAGTACTTC.